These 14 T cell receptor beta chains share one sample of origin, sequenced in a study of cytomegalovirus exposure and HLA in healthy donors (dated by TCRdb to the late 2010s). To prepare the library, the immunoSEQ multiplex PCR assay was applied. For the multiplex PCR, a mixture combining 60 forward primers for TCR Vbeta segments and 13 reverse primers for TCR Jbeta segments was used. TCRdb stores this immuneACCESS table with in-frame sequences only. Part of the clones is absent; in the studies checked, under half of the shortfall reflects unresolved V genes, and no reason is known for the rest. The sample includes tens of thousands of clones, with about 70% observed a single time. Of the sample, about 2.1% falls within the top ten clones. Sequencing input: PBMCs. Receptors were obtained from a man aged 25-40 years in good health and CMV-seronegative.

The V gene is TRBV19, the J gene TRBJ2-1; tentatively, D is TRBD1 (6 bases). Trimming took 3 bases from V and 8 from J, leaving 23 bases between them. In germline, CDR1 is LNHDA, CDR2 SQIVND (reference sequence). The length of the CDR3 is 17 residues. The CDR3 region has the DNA TGTGCCAGTAGTATCGGCCAGGGGTCATTTGGCATCGATGAGCAGTTCTTC. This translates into CASSIGQGSFGIDEQFF.

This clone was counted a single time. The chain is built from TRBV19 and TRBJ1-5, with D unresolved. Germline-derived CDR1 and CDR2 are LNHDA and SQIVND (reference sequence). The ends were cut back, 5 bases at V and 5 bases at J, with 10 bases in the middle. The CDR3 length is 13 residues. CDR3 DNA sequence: TGTGCCAGTAGTCAGTCTCTAGATCAGCCCCAGCATTTT. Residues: CASSQSLDQPQHF.

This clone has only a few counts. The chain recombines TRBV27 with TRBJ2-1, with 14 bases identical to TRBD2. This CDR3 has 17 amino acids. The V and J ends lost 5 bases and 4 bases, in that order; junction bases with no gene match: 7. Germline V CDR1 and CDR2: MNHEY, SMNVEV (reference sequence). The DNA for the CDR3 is TGTGCCAGCAGTGCGACTAGCGGGGGGGGCTGGTACAATGAGCAGTTCTTC. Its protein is CASSATSGGGWYNEQFF.

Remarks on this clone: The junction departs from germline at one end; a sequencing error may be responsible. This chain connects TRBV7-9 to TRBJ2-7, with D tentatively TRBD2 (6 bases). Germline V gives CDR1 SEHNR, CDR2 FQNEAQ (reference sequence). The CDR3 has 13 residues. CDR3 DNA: TGTGCCAGCAGCGAAGATCCCGGGACTGCCATAGCCTTC. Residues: CASSEDPGTAIAF.

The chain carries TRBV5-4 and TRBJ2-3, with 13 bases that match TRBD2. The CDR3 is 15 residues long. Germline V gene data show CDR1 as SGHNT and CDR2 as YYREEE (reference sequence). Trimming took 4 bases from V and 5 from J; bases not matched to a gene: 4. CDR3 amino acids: CASSIGLAGEDTQYF. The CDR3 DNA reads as TGTGCCAGCAGCATAGGACTAGCGGGGGAAGATACGCAGTATTTT.

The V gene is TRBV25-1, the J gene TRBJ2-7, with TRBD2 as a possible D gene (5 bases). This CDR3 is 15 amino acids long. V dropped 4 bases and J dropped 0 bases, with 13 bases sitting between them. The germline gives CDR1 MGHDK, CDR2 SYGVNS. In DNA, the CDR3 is TGTGCCAGCAGTGCCATTTCCAGCGGCTCCTACGAGCAGTACTTC. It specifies CASSAISSGSYEQYF.

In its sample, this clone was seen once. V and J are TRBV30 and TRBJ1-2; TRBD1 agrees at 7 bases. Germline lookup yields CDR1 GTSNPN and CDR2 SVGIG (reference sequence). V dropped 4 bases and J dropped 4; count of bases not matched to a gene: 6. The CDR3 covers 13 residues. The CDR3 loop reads CAWKRGLSYGYTF. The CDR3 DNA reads TGTGCCTGGAAAAGGGGGCTTAGCTATGGCTACACCTTC.

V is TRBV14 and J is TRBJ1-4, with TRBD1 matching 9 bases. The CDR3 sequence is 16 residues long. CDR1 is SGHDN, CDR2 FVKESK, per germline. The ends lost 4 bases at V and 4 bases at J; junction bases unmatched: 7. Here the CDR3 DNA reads TGTGCCAGCAGCCGGACAGGGGCGATGATTAATGAAAAACTGTTTTTT. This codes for CASSRTGAMINEKLFF.

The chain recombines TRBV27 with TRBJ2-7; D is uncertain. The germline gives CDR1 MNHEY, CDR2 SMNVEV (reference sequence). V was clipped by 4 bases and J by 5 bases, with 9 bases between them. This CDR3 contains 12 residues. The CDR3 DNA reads TGTGCCAGCAGTTCCTGGTACAACGAGCAGTACTTC. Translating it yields CASSSWYNEQYF.

CDR3 in amino acids: CASSPRNSEFSTDTQYF. The CDR3 DNA sequence: TGTGCCAGCTCACCAAGGAATTCGGAGTTTAGCACAGATACGCAGTATTTT. The chain couples TRBV18 to TRBJ2-3; no clear D. CDR3 length: 17 amino acids. V dropped 2 bases and J dropped 0 bases, with 15 bases sitting between them. CDR1 is KGHSH, CDR2 LQKENI, per germline.

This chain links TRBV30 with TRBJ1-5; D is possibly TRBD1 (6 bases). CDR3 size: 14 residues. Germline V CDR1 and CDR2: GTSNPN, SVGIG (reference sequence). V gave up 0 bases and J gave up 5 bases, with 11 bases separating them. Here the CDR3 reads CAWSVGAGDQPQHF. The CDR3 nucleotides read TGTGCCTGGAGTGTTGGGGCAGGGGATCAGCCCCAGCATTTT.

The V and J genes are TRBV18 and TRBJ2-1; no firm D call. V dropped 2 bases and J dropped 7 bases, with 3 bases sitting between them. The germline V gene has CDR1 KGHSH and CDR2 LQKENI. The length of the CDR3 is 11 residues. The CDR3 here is CASSPVNEQFF. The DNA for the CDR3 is TGTGCCAGCTCACCAGTAAATGAGCAGTTCTTC.

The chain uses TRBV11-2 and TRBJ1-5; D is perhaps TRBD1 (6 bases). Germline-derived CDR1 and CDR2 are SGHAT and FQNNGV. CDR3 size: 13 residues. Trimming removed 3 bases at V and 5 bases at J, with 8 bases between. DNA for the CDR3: TGTGCCAGCAGCTTGGACAGTGATCAGCCCCAGCATTTT. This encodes CASSLDSDQPQHF.

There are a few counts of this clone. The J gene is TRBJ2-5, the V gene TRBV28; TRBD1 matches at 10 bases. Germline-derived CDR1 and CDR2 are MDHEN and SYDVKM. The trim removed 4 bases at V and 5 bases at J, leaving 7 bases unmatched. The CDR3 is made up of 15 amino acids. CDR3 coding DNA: TGTGCCAGCAGTTCGACAGGGGGCGGCGAGGAGACCCAGTACTTC. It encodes CASSSTGGGEETQYF.